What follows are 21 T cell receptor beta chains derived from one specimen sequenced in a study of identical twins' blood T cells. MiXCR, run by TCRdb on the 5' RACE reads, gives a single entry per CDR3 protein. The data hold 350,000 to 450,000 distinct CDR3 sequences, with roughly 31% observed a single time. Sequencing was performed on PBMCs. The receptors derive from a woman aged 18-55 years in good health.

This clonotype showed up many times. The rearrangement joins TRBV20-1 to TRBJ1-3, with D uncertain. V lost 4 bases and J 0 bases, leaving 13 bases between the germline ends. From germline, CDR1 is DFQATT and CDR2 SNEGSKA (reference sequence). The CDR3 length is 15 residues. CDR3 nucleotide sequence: TGCAGTGCTACTAGCCTCGGGAACTCTGGAAACACCATATATTTT. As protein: CSATSLGNSGNTIYF.

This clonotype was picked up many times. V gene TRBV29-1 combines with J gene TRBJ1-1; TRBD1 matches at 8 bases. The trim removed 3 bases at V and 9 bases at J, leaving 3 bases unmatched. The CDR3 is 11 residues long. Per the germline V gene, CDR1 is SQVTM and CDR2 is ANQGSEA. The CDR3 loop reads CSVDGQGKAFF. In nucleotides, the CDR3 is TGCAGCGTTGATGGACAGGGTAAAGCTTTCTTT.

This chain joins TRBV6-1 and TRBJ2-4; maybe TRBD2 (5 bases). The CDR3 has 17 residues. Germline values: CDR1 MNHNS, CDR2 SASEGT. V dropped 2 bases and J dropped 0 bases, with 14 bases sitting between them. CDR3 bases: TGTGCCAGCAGTGAACAAGCTTTAGGGAGAGCCAAAAACATTCAGTACTTC. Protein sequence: CASSEQALGRAKNIQYF.

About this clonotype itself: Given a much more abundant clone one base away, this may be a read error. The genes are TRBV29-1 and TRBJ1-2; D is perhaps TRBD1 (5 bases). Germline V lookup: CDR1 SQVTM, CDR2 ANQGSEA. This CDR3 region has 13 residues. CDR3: CRVEGGALYGYTF. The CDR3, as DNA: TGCAGAGTTGAAGGAGGGGCCCTCTATGGCTACACCTTC.

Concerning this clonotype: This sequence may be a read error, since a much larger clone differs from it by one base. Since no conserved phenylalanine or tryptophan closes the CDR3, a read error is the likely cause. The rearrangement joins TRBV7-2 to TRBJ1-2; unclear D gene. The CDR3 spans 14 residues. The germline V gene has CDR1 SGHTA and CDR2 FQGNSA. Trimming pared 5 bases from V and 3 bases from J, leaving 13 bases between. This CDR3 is CASSPARNDYGYTV. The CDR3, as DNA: TGTGCCAGCAGCCCTGCCCGAAATGACTATGGCTACACCGTC.

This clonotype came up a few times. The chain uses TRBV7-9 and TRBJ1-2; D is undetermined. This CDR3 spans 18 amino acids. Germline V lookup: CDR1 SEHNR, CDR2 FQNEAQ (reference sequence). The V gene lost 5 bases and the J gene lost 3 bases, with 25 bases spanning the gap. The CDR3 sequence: CASSPSSSALRRDYGYTF. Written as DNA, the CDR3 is TGTGCCAGCAGCCCTTCTTCCTCCGCGCTCCGCCGTGACTATGGCTACACCTTC. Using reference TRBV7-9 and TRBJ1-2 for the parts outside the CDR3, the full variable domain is DTGVSQNPRHKITKRGQNVTFRCDPISEHNRLYWYRQTLGQGPEFLTYFQNEAQLEKSRLLSDRFSAERPKGSFSTLEIQRTEQGDSAMYLCASSPSSSALRRDYGYTFGSGTRLTVV.

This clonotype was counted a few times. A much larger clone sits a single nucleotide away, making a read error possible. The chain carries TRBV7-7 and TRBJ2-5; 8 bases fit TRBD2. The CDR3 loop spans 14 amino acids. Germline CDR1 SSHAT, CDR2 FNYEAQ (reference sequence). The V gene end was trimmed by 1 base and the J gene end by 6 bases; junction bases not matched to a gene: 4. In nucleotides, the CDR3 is TGTGCCAGCAGCTTAGGGACTAGCATTAAGACCCAGTACTTC. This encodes CASSLGTSIKTQYF.

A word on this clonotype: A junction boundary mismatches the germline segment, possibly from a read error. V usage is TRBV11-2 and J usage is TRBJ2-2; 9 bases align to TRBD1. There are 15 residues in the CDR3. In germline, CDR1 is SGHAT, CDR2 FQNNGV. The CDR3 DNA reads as TGTGCCAGCAGCGGGGGACAGGGTAACACCGGGGAGCCGTTTTTT. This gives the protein CASSGGQGNTGEPFF.

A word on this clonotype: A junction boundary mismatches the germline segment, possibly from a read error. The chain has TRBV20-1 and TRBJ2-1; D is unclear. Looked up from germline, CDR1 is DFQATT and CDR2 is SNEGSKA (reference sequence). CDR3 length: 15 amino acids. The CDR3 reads CIARLFTSAYNEQFF. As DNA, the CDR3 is TGCATTGCTAGACTCTTCACCTCGGCCTACAATGAGCAGTTCTTC.

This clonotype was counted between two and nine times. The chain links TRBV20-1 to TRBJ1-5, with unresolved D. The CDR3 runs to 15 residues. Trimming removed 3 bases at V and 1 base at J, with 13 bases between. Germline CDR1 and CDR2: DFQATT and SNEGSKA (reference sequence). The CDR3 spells CSARAWDMSNQPQHF. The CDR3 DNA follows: TGCAGTGCTAGGGCCTGGGATATGAGCAATCAGCCCCAGCATTTT.

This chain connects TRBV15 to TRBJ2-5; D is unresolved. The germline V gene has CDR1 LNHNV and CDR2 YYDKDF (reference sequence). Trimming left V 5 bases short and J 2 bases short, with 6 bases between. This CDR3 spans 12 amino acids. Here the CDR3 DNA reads TGTGCCACCAGCGAAATTCAAGAGACCCAGTACTTC. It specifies CATSEIQETQYF.

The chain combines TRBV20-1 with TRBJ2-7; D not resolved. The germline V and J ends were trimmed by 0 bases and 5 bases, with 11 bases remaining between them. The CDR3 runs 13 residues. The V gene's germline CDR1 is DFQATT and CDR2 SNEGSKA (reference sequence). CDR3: CSARDFAIHEQYF. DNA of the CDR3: TGCAGTGCTAGAGATTTTGCGATCCACGAGCAGTACTTC.

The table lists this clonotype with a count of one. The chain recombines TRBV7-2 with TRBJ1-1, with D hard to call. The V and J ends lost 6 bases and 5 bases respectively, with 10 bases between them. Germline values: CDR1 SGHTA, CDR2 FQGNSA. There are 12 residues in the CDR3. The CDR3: CASSHWRTEAFF. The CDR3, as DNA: TGTGCCAGCAGTCATTGGAGGACTGAAGCTTTCTTT. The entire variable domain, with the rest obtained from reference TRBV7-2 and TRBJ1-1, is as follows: GAGVSQSPSNKVTEKGKDVELRCDPISGHTALYWYRQSLGQGLEFLIYFQGNSAPDKSGLPSDRFSAERTGGSVSTLTIQRTQQEDSAVYLCASSHWRTEAFFGQGTRLTVV.

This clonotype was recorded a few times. The chain's CDR3 is CASSEPSSFSYEQYF. CDR3 in DNA: TGTGCCAGCAGTGAACCCAGTTCGTTCTCCTACGAGCAGTACTTC. The V and J genes are TRBV6-1 and TRBJ2-7; D is uncertain. Trimming removed 2 bases at V and 0 bases at J, with 11 bases between. Germline V gives CDR1 MNHNS, CDR2 SASEGT. CDR3 size: 15 residues.

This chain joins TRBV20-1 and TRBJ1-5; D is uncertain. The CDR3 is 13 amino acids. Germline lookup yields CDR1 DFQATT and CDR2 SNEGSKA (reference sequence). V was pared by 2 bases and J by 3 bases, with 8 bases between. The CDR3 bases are TGCAGTGCTAGACAGTTGATCAATCAGCCCCAGCATTTT. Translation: CSARQLINQPQHF.

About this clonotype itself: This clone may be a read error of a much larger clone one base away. The CDR3 sequence is CAIRDQGEQFF. Written as DNA, the CDR3 is TGTGCCATCAGGGATCAAGGGGAGCAGTTCTTC. This chain joins TRBV2 and TRBJ2-1, with D maybe TRBD1 (5 bases). Trimming cost V 10 bases and J 10 bases, with 14 bases left between them. From germline, CDR1 is SNHLY and CDR2 FYNNEI. CDR3 length: 11 amino acids.

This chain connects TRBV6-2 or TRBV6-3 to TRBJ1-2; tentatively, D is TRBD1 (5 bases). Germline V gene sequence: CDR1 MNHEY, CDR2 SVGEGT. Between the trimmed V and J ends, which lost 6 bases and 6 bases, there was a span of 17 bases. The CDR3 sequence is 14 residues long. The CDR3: CASRTSRERNGYTF. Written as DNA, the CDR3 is TGTGCCAGCAGGACGAGCAGGGAAAGAAATGGCTACACCTTC.

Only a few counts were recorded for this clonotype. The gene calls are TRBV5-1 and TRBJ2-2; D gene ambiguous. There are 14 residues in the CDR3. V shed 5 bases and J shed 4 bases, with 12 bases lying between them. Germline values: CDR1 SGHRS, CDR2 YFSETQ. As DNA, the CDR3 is TGCGCCAGCAGTGGTCAGAAGGGCACCGGGGAGCTGTTTTTT. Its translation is CASSGQKGTGELFF.

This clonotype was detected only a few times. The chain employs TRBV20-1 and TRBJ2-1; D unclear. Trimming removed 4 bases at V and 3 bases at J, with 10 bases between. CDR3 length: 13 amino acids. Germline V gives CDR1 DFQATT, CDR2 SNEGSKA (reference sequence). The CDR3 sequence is CSANEADYNEQFF. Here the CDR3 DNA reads TGCAGTGCTAATGAGGCCGACTACAATGAGCAGTTCTTC.

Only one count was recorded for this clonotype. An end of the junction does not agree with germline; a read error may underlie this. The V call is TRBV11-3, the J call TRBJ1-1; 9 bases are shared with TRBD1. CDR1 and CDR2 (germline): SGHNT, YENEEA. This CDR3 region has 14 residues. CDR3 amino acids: CASSLEQGASETFF. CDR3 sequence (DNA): TGTGCCAGCAGCTTAGAACAGGGGGCCTCTGAAACTTTCTTT.

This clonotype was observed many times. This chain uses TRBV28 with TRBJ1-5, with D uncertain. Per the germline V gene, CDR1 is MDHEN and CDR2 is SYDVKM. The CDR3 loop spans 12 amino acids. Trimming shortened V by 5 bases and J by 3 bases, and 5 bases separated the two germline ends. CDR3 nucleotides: TGTGCCAGCAGTCCATCCAATCAGCCCCAGCATTTT. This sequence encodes CASSPSNQPQHF.